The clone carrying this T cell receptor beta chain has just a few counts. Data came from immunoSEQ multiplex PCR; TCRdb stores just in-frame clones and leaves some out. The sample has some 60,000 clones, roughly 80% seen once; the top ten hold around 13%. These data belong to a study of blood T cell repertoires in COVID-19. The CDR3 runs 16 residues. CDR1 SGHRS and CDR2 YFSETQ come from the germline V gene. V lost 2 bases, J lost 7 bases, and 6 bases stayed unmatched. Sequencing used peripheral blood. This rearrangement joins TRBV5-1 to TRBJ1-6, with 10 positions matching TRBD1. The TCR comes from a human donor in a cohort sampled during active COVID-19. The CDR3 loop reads CASSLQSDRGNSPLHF. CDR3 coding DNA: TGCGCCAGCAGCTTACAATCGGACAGGGGGAATTCACCCCTCCACTTT.